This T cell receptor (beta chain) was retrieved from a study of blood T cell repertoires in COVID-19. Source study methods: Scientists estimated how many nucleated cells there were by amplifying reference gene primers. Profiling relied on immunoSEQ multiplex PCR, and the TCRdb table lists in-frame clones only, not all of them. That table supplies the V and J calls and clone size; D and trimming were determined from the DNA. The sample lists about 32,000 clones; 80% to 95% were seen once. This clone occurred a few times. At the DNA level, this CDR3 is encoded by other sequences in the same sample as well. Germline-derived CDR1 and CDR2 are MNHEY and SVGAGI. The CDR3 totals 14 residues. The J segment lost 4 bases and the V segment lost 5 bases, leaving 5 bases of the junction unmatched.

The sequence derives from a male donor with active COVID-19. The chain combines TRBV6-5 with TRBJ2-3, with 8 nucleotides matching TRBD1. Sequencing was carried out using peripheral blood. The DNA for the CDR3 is TGTGCCAGCAGTCCGGACAGGGTTTCAGATACGCAGTATTTT. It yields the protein CASSPDRVSDTQYF.